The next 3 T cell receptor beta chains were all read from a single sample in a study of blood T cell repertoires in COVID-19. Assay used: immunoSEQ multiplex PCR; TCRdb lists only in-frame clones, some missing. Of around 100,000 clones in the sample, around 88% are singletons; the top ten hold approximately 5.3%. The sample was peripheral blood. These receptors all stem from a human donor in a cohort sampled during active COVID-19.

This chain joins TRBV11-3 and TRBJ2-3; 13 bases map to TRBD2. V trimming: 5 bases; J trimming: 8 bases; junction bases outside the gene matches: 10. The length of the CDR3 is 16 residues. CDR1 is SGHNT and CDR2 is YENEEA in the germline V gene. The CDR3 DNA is TGTGCCAGCAGCCTCACGGGACTAGCGGGAATGGGTACGCAGTATTTT. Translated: CASSLTGLAGMGTQYF.

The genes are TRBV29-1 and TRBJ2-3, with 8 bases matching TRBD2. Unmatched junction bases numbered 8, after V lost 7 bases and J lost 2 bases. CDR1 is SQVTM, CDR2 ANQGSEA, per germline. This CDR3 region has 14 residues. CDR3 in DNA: TGCAGCGCTTACCAGCGGGAGAACACAGATACGCAGTATTTT. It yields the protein CSAYQRENTDTQYF.

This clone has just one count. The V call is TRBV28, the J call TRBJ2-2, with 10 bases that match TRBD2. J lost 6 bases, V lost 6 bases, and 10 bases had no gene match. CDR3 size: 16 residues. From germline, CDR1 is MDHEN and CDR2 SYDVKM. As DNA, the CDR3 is TGTGCCAGCAGGCGGGCTAGCGGGAGCTTCGCCGGGGAGCTGTTTTTT. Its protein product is CASRRASGSFAGELFF.